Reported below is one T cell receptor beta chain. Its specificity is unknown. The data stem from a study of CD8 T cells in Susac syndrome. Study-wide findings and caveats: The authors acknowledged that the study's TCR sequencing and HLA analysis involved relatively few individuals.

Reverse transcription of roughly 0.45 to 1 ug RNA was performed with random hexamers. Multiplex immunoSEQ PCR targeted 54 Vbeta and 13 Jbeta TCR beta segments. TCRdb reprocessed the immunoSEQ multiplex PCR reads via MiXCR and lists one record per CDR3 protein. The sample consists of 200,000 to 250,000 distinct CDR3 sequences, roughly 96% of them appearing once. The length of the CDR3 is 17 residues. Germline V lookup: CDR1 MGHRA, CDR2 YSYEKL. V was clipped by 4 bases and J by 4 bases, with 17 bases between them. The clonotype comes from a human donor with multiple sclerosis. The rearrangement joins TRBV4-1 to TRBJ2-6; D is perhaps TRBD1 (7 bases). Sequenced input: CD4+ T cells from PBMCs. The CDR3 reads CASSLSGQGGGANVLTF. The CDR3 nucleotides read TGCGCCAGCAGCCTTAGCGGCCAGGGGGGAGGGGCCAACGTCCTGACTTTC.